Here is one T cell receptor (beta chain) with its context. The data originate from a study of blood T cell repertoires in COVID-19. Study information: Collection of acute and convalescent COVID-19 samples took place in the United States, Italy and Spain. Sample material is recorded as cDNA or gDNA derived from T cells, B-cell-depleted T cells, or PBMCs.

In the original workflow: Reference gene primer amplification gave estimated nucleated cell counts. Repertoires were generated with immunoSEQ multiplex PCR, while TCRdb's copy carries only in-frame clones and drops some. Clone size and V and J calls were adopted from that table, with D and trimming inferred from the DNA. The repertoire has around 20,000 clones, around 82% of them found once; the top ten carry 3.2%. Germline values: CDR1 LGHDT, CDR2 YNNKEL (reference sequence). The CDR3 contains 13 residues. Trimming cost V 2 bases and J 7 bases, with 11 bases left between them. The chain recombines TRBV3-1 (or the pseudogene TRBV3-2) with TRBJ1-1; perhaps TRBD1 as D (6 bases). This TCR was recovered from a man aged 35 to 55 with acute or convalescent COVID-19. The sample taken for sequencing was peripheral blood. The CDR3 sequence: CASSQSNRDEAFF. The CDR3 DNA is TGTGCCAGCAGCCAAAGCAACAGGGATGAAGCTTTCTTT.